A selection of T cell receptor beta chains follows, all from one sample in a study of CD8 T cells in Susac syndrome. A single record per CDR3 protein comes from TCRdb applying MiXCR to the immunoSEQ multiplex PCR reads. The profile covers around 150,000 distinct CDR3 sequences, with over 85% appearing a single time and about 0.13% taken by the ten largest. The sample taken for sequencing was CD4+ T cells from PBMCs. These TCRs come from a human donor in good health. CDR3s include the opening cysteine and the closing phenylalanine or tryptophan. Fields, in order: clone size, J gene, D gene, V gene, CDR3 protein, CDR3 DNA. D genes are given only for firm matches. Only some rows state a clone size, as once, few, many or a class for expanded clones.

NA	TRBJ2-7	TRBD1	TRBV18	CASSGDRDYEQYF	TGTGCCAGCTCAGGGGACAGGGACTACGAGCAGTACTTC
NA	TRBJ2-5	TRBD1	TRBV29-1	CSVWTGGETQYF	TGCAGCGTGTGGACAGGGGGAGAGACCCAGTACTTC
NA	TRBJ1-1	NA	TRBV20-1	CSARLGLRSTEAFF	TGCAGTGCTAGACTCGGGCTTCGGAGCACTGAAGCTTTCTTT
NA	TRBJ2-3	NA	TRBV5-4	CASSVPGNTQYF	TGTGCCAGCAGCGTCCCAGGGAATACGCAGTATTTT
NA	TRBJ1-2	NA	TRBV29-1	CSVENTTNYGYTF	TGCAGCGTTGAAAACACAACTAACTATGGCTACACCTTC
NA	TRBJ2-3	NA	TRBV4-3	CASSQVGADTQYF	TGCGCCAGCAGCCAAGTCGGGGCAGATACGCAGTATTTT
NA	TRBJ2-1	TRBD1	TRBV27	CASSFGQGEVNEQFF	TGTGCCAGCAGTTTCGGTCAGGGGGAAGTAAATGAGCAGTTCTTC
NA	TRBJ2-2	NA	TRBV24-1	CATSDRQGGTGELFF	TGTGCCACCAGTGATCGGCAGGGCGGAACCGGGGAGCTGTTTTTT
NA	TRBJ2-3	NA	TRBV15	CATSSLTRGTDTQYF	TGTGCCACCAGCAGCCTTACTAGGGGCACAGATACGCAGTATTTT
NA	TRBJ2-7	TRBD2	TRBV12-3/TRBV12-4	CASSAFGGSAYEQYF	TGTGCCAGCAGTGCGTTCGGGGGGAGCGCCTACGAGCAGTACTTC
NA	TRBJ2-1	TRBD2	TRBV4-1	CASSQVDLGLSYNEQFF	TGCGCCAGCAGCCAGGTGGATTTGGGACTAAGCTACAATGAGCAGTTCTTC
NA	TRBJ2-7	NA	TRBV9	CASSVGVTGDPYEQYF	TGTGCCAGCAGCGTAGGTGTGACAGGAGATCCTTACGAGCAGTACTTC
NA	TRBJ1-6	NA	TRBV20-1	CSARPGPNSPLHF	TGCAGTGCTAGGCCGGGCCCCAATTCACCCCTCCACTTT
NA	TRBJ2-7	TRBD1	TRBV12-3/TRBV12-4	CASSDPGTGKDEQYF	TGTGCCAGCAGTGACCCCGGGACAGGGAAAGACGAGCAGTACTTC
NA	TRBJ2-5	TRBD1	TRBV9	CASSRTGGQTQYF	TGTGCCAGCAGTCGGACAGGGGGGCAGACCCAGTACTTC
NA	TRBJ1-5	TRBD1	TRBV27	CASSFRRGNQPQHF	TGTGCCAGCAGTTTTCGCAGGGGGAATCAGCCCCAGCATTTT
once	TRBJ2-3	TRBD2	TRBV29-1	CSVESRGKAGGPRVNTQYF	TGCAGCGTTGAAAGCAGGGGAAAAGCGGGGGGGCCTAGGGTCAATACGCAGTATTTT
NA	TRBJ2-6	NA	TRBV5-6	CASSLDYGANVLTF	TGTGCCAGCAGCTTGGATTATGGGGCCAACGTCCTGACTTTC
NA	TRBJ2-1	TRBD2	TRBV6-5	CASSYWGGEQFF	TGTGCCAGCAGTTACTGGGGGGGTGAGCAGTTCTTC
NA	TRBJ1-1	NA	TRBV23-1	CASPLTANTEAFF	TGCGCCAGCCCCCTGACGGCTAACACTGAAGCTTTCTTT
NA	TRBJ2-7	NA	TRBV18	CASSPSDYEQYF	TGTGCCAGCTCACCCTCGGATTACGAGCAGTACTTC
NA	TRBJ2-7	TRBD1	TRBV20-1	CSAGQAYEQYF	TGCAGTGCTGGACAGGCCTACGAGCAGTACTTC
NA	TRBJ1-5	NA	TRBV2	CASSEAVGRNQPQHF	TGTGCCAGCAGTGAAGCTGTGGGCAGAAATCAGCCCCAGCATTTT
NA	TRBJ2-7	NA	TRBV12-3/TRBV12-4	CASSFRRTVYEQYF	TGTGCCAGCAGTTTTAGGCGGACAGTCTACGAGCAGTACTTC